The clone carrying this T cell receptor beta chain has a count of ten or more. Its antigen is unidentified. This sample is drawn from a study of neurological immune-mediated disorders. The V end lost 3 bases, the J end lost 5 bases, and 6 bases lay between the germline ends. The CDR3 has 11 amino acids. Germline lookup yields CDR1 DFQATT and CDR2 SNEGSKA (reference sequence). Study-wide points: Phylogenetic grouping placed 18 of 34 multiple sclerosis patients' repertoires in one related-CDR3 cluster, a possible signature. The absence of any CDR3 amino acid sequence shared by expanded clones across subjects suggests that repertoires were private in all groups.

As for the cDNA, it was generated by 5'RACE with 10-nucleotide random UMIs. TCRdb reanalysed the 5' RACE reads using MiXCR and keeps one entry per CDR3 protein. Of about 95,000 distinct CDR3 sequences in the sample, 3.5% were seen once. The receptor was isolated from a woman in her late teens or twenties with multiple sclerosis. Sequencing was done on a sample of PBMCs. This chain joins TRBV20-1 and TRBJ2-3; no clear D. The CDR3, as DNA: TGCAGTGCTAGGAAGATAGATACGCAGTATTTT. This codes for CSARKIDTQYF.